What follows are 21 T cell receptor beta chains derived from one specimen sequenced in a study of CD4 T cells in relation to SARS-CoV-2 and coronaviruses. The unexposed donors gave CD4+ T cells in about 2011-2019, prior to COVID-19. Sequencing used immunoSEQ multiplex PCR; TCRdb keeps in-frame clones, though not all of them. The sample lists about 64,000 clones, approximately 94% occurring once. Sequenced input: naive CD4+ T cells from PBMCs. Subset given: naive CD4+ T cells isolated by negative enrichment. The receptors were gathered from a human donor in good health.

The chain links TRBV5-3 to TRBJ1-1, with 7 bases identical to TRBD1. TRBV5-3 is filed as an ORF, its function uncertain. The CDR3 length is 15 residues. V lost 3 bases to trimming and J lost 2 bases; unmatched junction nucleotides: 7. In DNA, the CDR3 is TGTGCCAGAAGCTCCCCCGGGACAGATAACACTGAAGCTTTCTTT. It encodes CARSSPGTDNTEAFF.

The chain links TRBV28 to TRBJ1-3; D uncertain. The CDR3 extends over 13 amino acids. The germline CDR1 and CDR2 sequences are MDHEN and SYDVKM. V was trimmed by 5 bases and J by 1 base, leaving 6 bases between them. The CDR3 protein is CASSLPSGNTIYF. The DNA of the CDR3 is TGTGCCAGCAGTCTTCCGTCTGGAAACACCATATATTTT.

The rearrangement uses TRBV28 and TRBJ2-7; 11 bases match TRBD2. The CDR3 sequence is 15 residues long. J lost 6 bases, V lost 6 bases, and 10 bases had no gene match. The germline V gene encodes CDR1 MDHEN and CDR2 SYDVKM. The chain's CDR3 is CASSKETSGTREQYF. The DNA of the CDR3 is TGTGCCAGCAGCAAGGAGACTAGCGGGACCCGCGAGCAGTACTTC.

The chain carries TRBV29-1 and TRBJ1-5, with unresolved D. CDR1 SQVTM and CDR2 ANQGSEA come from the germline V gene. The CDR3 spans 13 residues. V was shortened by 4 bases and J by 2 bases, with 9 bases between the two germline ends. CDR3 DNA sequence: TGCAGCGTTGGAGGCGTACGCAATCAGCCCCAGCATTTT. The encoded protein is CSVGGVRNQPQHF.

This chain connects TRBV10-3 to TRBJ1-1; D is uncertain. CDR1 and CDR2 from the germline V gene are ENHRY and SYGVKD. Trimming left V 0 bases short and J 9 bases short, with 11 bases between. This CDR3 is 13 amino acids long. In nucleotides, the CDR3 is TGTGCCATCAGTGAGTCTCCGGGGTACCAAGCTTTCTTT. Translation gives CAISESPGYQAFF.

The CDR3 DNA reads as TGTGCCAGCAGTTTAAGCGGGAGAGCTTATTCAGATACGCAGTATTTT. Translated: CASSLSGRAYSDTQYF. The rearrangement links TRBV27 to TRBJ2-3; 8 bases fit TRBD2. Per the germline V gene, CDR1 is MNHEY and CDR2 is SMNVEV (reference sequence). The V and J ends lost 2 bases and 4 bases, in that order; junction bases with no gene match: 8. CDR3 length: 16 amino acids.

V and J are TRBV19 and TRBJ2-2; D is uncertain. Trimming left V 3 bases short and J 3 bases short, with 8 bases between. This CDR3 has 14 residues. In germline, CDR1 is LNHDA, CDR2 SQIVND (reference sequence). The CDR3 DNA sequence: TGTGCCAGTAGTATGCGAGAGTACACCGGGGAGCTGTTTTTT. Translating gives CASSMREYTGELFF.

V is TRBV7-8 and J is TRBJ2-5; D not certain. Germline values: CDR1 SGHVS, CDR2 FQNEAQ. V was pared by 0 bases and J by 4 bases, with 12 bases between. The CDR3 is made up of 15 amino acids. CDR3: CASSLAMTRTETQYF. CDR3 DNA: TGTGCCAGCAGCTTAGCGATGACACGCACAGAGACCCAGTACTTC.

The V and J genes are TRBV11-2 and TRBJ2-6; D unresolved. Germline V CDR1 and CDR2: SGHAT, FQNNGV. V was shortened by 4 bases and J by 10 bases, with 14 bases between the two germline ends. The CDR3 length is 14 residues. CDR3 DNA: TGTGCCAGCAGCTCCAGGACGGGCGTTAACGTCCTGACTTTC. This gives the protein CASSSRTGVNVLTF.

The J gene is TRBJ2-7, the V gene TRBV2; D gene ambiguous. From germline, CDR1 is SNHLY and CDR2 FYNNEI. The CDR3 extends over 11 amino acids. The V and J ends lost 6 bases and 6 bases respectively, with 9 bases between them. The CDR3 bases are TGTGCCAGCAGGCTGGCTAGCGAGCAGTACTTC. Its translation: CASRLASEQYF. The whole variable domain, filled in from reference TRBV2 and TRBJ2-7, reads EPEVTQTPSHQVTQMGQEVILRCVPISNHLYFYWYRQILGQKVEFLVSFYNNEISEKSEIFDDQFSVERPDGSNFTLKIRSTKLEDSAMYFCASRLASEQYFGPGTRLTVT.

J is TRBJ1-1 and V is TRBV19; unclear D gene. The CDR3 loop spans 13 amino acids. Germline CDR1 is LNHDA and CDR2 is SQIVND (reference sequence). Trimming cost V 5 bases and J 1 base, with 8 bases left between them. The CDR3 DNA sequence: TGTGCCAGTAGTCCCCCGGGGAACACTGAAGCTTTCTTT. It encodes CASSPPGNTEAFF.

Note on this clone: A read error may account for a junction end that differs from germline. In nucleotides, the CDR3 is TGTGCCAGCATGACCCTCGGGTGGACTAGCGGGAGCAAAGATACGCAGTATTTT. Amino acid sequence: CASMTLGWTSGSKDTQYF. The V and J genes are TRBV27 and TRBJ2-3; 13 nucleotides align to TRBD2. CDR3 length equals 18 residues. CDR1 is MNHEY and CDR2 is SMNVEV in the germline V gene (reference sequence).

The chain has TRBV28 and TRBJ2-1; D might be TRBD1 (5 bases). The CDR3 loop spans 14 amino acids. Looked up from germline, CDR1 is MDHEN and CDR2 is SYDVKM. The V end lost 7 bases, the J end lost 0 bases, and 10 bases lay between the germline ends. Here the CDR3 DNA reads TGTGCCAGCAAGGGGTCGAGCTCCTACAATGAGCAGTTCTTC. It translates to CASKGSSSYNEQFF.

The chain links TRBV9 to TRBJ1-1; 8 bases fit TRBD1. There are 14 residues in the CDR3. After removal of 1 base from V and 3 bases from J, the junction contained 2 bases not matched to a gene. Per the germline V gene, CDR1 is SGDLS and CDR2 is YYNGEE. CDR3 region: CASSVQGADTEAFF. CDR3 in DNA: TGTGCCAGCAGCGTACAGGGGGCGGACACTGAAGCTTTCTTT.

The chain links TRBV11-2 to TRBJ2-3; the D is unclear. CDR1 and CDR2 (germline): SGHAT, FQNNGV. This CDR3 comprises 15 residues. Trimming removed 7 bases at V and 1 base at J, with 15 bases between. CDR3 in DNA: TGTGCCAGCACCCCACCTGGTAGACGCACAGATACGCAGTATTTT. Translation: CASTPPGRRTDTQYF.

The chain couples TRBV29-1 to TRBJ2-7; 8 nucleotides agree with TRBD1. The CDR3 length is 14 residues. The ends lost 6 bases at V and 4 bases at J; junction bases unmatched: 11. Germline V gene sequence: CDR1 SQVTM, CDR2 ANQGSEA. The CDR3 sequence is CSVAPRDRRYEQYF. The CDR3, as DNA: TGCAGCGTCGCCCCCCGGGACAGGCGGTACGAGCAGTACTTC.

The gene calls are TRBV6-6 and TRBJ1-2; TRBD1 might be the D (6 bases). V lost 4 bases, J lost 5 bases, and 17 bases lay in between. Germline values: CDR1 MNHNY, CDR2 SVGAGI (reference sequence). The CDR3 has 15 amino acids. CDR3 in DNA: TGTGCCAGCAGTTCCCCAATGAGGGGGGAGTATGGCTACACCTTC. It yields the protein CASSSPMRGEYGYTF.

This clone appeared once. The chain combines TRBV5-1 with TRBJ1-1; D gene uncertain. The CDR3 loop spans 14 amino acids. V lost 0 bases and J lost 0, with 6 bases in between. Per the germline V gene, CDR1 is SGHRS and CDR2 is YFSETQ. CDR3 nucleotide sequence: TGCGCCAGCAGCTTGGAGGCATTGAACACTGAAGCTTTCTTT. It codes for CASSLEALNTEAFF.

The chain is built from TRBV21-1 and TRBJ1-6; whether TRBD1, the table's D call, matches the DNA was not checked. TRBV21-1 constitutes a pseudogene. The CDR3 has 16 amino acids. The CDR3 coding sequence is TGTGCCAGCAGCAAAGGGCCGCATGTCTATAATTCACCCCTCCACTTT. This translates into CASSKGPHVYNSPLHF.

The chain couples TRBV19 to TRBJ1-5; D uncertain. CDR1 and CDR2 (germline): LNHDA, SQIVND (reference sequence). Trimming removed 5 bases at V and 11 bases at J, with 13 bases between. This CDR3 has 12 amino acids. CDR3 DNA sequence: TGTGCCAGTAGTGTGACCCGATCTTCCCAGCATTTT. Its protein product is CASSVTRSSQHF.

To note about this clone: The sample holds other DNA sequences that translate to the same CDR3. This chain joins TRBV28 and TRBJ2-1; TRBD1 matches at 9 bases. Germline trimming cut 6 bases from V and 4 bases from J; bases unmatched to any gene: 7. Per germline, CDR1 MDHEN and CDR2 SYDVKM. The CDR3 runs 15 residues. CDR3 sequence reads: CASRAGQGRYNEQFF. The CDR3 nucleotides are TGTGCCAGCAGGGCGGGACAGGGTAGATACAATGAGCAGTTCTTC.